The entry below describes one T cell receptor beta chain. In germline, CDR1 is SGHNT, CDR2 YYREEE (reference sequence). The CDR3 runs 15 residues. Trimming left V 2 bases short and J 8 bases short, with 19 bases between. The sample originates from a study of blood T cell repertoires in COVID-19. Across the whole study: There were acute and convalescent COVID-19 samples, and they came from the United States, Italy and Spain. T cells, B-cell-depleted T cells, or PBMCs supplied cDNA or gDNA.

Original analysis: Quantification of nucleated cells was approximated via reference gene primer amplification. TCRdb's table, derived via immunoSEQ multiplex PCR, lists solely in-frame clones and lacks some. V and J calls and clone size are given by that table; D and trimming were obtained from the DNA. The sample contains under 200,000 clones, about 90% of which appear only once. The TCR originated in a woman aged 60-75 years with COVID-19, enrolled during active disease. The V gene is TRBV5-4, the J gene TRBJ1-2; D is perhaps TRBD1 (6 bases). Sequencing was done on a sample of peripheral blood. CDR3 residues: CASSFLTGNTGGYTF. DNA of the CDR3: TGTGCCAGCAGCTTCCTAACGGGAAATACAGGGGGCTACACCTTC. Combining the CDR3 with reference TRBV5-4 and TRBJ1-2 gives the whole variable domain ETGVTQSPTHLIKTRGQQVTLRCSSQSGHNTVSWYQQALGQGPQFIFQYYREEENGRGNFPPRFSGLQFPNYSSELNVNALELDDSALYLCASSFLTGNTGGYTFGSGTRLTVV.